A single sample is the source of the 7 T cell receptor beta chains below, sequenced in a study of CD8 T cells in ankylosing spondylitis. MiXCR was run by TCRdb on the 5' RACE reads, yielding one entry per CDR3 protein. The sample includes around 90,000 distinct CDR3 sequences, 27% of them seen just once. The sample was blood, either unsorted or a sorted T cell fraction (not recorded which). Receptor source: a male donor with ankylosing spondylitis or in good health (not recorded which).

In this sample, this clonotype turned up a few times. This chain uses TRBV5-6 with TRBJ2-1, with a possible D match to TRBD2 (7 bases). V was cut by 3 bases and J by 3 bases, with 13 bases left in between. The CDR3 contains 15 residues. Germline assignment: CDR1 SGHDT and CDR2 YYEEEE. The CDR3 sequence: CASSSAGHYYNEQFF. CDR3 DNA sequence: TGTGCCAGCAGCTCAGCGGGACACTACTACAATGAGCAGTTCTTC.

This clonotype was counted a few times. The V call is TRBV5-6, the J call TRBJ1-2; possible D gene TRBD1, 5 bases. This CDR3 is built from 17 residues. Trimming took 0 bases from V and 4 from J, leaving 19 bases between them. The germline V gene encodes CDR1 SGHDT and CDR2 YYEEEE. The CDR3 sequence is CASSLAGFSGFVYGYTF. In nucleotides, the CDR3 is TGTGCCAGCAGCTTGGCCGGGTTTTCAGGGTTTGTCTATGGCTACACCTTC.

This clonotype was observed a few times. V gene TRBV7-9 combines with J gene TRBJ2-1; 11 bases align to TRBD2. CDR1 and CDR2 from the germline V gene are SEHNR and FQNEAQ (reference sequence). The J segment lost 6 bases and the V segment lost 0 bases, leaving 4 bases of the junction unmatched. The CDR3 totals 16 residues. Here the CDR3 reads CASSLARLAGGNEQFF. CDR3 coding DNA: TGTGCCAGCAGCTTAGCGCGTCTAGCGGGAGGCAATGAGCAGTTCTTC.

This clonotype was counted a single time. V usage is TRBV27 and J usage is TRBJ2-3; D remains ambiguous. The germline CDR1 and CDR2 sequences are MNHEY and SMNVEV (reference sequence). V lost 5 bases and J 7 bases, leaving 13 bases between the germline ends. The CDR3 spans 13 residues. The CDR3 nucleotides read TGTGCCAGCAGTCGCCCCCCCATTAATACGCAGTATTTT. It is translated as CASSRPPINTQYF.

This chain uses TRBV7-3 with TRBJ2-3; 11 bases align to TRBD2. The CDR3 loop spans 16 amino acids. Per germline, CDR1 SGHTA and CDR2 FQGTGA. V lost 1 base and J lost 5; bases outside the gene matches: 5. CDR3 residues: CASSLISGGARDTQYF. DNA of the CDR3: TGTGCCAGCAGCTTAATTAGCGGGGGGGCAAGAGATACGCAGTATTTT.

This chain joins TRBV12-3 or TRBV12-4 and TRBJ1-5; D ambiguous. V lost 3 bases and J lost 7, with 10 bases in between. The CDR3 loop spans 13 amino acids. CDR3 protein: CASSFAELQPQHF. The CDR3, as DNA: TGTGCCAGCAGTTTCGCGGAACTCCAGCCCCAGCATTTT.

This chain connects TRBV12-3 or TRBV12-4 to TRBJ2-3; 9 bases match TRBD1. The CDR3 totals 14 residues. V lost 8 bases to trimming and J lost 2 bases; unmatched junction nucleotides: 5. The DNA of the CDR3 is TGTGCCAGCTCCAGACAGGGGGACACAGATACGCAGTATTTT. It specifies CASSRQGDTDTQYF.